The 13 T cell receptor beta chains in this list originate from one sample, sequenced in a study of blood T cell repertoires in COVID-19. The table came from immunoSEQ multiplex PCR; TCRdb's copy has only in-frame clones and leaves some out. The repertoire holds some 270,000 clones, with about 89% as singletons. The sample consisted of peripheral blood. Receptors originate from a man aged 35-49 years with active or convalescent COVID-19.

The rearrangement joins TRBV19 to TRBJ2-7, with D possibly matching TRBD2 (6 bases). Germline CDR1 and CDR2: LNHDA and SQIVND (reference sequence). The V end lost 6 bases, the J end lost 3 bases, and 18 bases lay between the germline ends. The CDR3 sequence is 15 residues long. Here the CDR3 reads CASSPSWRESYEQYF. CDR3 bases: TGTGCCAGTAGCCCCAGTTGGCGGGAAAGCTACGAGCAGTACTTC.

CDR3 sequence reads: CASRRAGMLNTGELFF. The CDR3 DNA reads as TGTGCCAGCAGAAGAGCAGGGATGCTGAACACCGGGGAGCTGTTTTTT. This chain connects TRBV2 to TRBJ2-2, with D possibly being TRBD1 (5 bases). The length of the CDR3 is 16 residues. With 6 bases removed from V and 1 base from J, the gap between germline ends came to 15 bases. Germline CDR1 SNHLY, CDR2 FYNNEI.

This rearrangement joins TRBV5-1 to TRBJ1-4; 8 nucleotides agree with TRBD1. This CDR3 region has 15 residues. The junction had 9 bases not matched to a gene; V was cut back by 4 bases and J by 7 bases. CDR1 SGHRS and CDR2 YFSETQ come from the germline V gene. CDR3: CASSPRQGRGEKLFF. The CDR3 coding sequence is TGCGCCAGCAGCCCTCGACAGGGGCGGGGTGAAAAACTGTTTTTT.

This clone was seen just once. This sequence joins TRBV24-1 and TRBJ1-5, with TRBD1 matching over 7 bases. This CDR3 region has 15 residues. Per the germline V gene, CDR1 is KGHDR and CDR2 is SFDVKD. Trimming cost V 2 bases and J 7 bases; bases outside gene matches: 7. CDR3 loop: CATSDSKTGLQPQHF. The DNA of the CDR3 is TGTGCCACCAGTGATTCAAAGACAGGGCTGCAGCCCCAGCATTTT.

The chain recombines TRBV19 with TRBJ1-4; 7 nucleotides line up with TRBD1. CDR3 size: 15 residues. V was clipped by 5 bases and J by 4 bases; unmatched bases: 7. CDR1 and CDR2 (germline): LNHDA, SQIVND (reference sequence). The CDR3 loop is CASSQRGDSNEKLFF. The CDR3 region has the DNA TGTGCCAGTAGTCAAAGGGGGGACAGTAATGAAAAACTGTTTTTT.

The V call is TRBV7-9, the J call TRBJ2-5, with D possibly being TRBD2 (5 bases). Germline CDR1 is SEHNR and CDR2 is FQNEAQ (reference sequence). Trimming removed 1 base at V and 4 bases at J, with 10 bases between. The CDR3 length is 14 residues. CDR3 region: CASSLGLALETQYF. The CDR3 DNA reads TGTGCCAGCAGCTTAGGGCTAGCCCTAGAGACCCAGTACTTC.

The V gene is TRBV5-8, the J gene TRBJ2-6, with TRBD1 as a possible D gene (5 bases). V was cut by 4 bases and J by 5 bases, with 16 bases left in between. The length of the CDR3 is 16 residues. Germline V gene data show CDR1 as SGHTS and CDR2 as YDEGEE. CDR3 in DNA: TGTGCCAGCAGCCTTTGGCAGGGAATGAGGGCCAACGTCCTGACTTTC. Residues: CASSLWQGMRANVLTF. Full variable domain (missing parts from reference TRBV5-8 and TRBJ2-6): EAGVTQSPTHLIKTRGQQATLRCSPISGHTSVYWYQQALGLGLQFLLWYDEGEERNRGNFPPRFSGRQFPNYSSELNVNALELEDSALYLCASSLWQGMRANVLTFGAGSRLTVL.

This clone turned up a few times. J is TRBJ2-5 and V is TRBV5-4, with 8 bases fitting TRBD1. CDR1 is SGHNT, CDR2 YYREEE, per germline (reference sequence). The CDR3 is 17 amino acids. V lost 4 bases, J lost 5 bases, and 16 bases stayed unmatched. CDR3 sequence reads: CASSRTGQVTHGETQYF. The CDR3 nucleotides are TGTGCCAGCAGCAGAACGGGACAGGTGACCCACGGGGAGACCCAGTACTTC.

The V call is TRBV20-1, the J call TRBJ2-7; tentative D call: TRBD1 (5 bases). The CDR3 has 15 amino acids. Trimming took 3 bases from V and 6 from J, leaving 21 bases between them. CDR1 is DFQATT, CDR2 SNEGSKA, per germline (reference sequence). This CDR3 reads CSASSFTEPGAEQYF. CDR3 sequence (DNA): TGCAGTGCTAGTTCGTTTACCGAGCCTGGGGCCGAGCAGTACTTC.

The chain employs TRBV25-1 and TRBJ1-2; no clear D gene. The CDR3 length is 15 residues. Per the germline V gene, CDR1 is MGHDK and CDR2 is SYGVNS. Trimming took 4 bases from V and 0 from J, leaving 12 bases between them. The CDR3 DNA is TGTGCCAGCAGTGGAGGCCGAAATGCTAACTATGGCTACACCTTC. Translating it yields CASSGGRNANYGYTF.

V is TRBV3-1 (or the pseudogene TRBV3-2) and J is TRBJ2-1, with 8 bases fitting TRBD2. Looked up from germline, CDR1 is LGHDT and CDR2 is YNNKEL (reference sequence). The CDR3 spans 15 residues. Germline trimming cut 2 bases from V and 14 bases from J; bases unmatched to any gene: 14. The CDR3 region has the DNA TGTGCCAGCAGCCAAATCGAACGGGGGGGTTTCTTTGAGTTCTTC. This codes for CASSQIERGGFFEFF.

The chain couples TRBV4-1 to TRBJ1-6; D may be TRBD1 (5 bases). V lost 0 bases, J lost 8 bases, and 14 bases lay in between. The CDR3 has 16 amino acids. Germline values: CDR1 MGHRA, CDR2 YSYEKL. CDR3 in amino acids: CASSQDGARRDSPLHF. The CDR3 DNA is TGCGCCAGCAGCCAAGATGGGGCCAGGAGGGATTCACCCCTCCACTTT.

The rearrangement joins TRBV11-3 to TRBJ2-1, with 7 bases identical to TRBD2. This CDR3 has 12 amino acids. Looked up from germline, CDR1 is SGHNT and CDR2 is YENEEA. The junction had 3 bases not matched to a gene; V was cut back by 8 bases and J by 5 bases. The CDR3 DNA sequence: TGTGCCAGCGGGAGGGCCAACAATGAGCAGTTCTTC. This encodes CASGRANNEQFF.